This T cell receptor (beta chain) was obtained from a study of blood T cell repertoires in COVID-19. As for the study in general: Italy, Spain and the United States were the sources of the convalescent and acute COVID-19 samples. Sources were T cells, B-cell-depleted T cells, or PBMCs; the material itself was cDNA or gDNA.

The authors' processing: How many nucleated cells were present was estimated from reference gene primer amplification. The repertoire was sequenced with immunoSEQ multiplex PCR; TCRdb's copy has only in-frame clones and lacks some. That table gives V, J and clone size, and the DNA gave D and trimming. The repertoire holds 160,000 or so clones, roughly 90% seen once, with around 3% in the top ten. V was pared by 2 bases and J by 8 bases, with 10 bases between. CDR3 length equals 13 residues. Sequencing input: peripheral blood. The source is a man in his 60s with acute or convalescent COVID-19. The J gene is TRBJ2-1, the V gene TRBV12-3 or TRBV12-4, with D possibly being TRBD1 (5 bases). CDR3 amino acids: CASSLSGWDEQFF. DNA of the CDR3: TGTGCCAGCAGTTTATCAGGGTGGGATGAGCAGTTCTTC.